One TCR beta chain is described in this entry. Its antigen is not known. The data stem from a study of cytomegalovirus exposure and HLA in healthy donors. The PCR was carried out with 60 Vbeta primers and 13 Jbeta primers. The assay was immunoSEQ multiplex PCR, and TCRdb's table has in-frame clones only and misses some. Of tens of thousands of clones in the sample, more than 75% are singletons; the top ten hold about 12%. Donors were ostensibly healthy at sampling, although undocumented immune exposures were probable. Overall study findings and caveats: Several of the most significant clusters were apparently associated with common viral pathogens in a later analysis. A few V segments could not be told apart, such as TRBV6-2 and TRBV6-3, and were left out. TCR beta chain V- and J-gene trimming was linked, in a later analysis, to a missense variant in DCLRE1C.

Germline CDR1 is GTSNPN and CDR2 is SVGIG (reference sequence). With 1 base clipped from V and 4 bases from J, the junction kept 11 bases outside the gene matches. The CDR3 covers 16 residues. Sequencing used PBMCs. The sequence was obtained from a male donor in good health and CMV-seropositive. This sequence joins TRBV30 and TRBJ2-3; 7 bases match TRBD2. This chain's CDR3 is CAWSAPGLSPPDTQYF. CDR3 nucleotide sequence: TGTGCCTGGAGTGCTCCGGGACTAAGCCCGCCAGATACGCAGTATTTT.